This TCR beta chain appears in the sequencing data of a study of OX40 agonist ivuxolimab in advanced cancers. Study details: One patient with hepatocellular carcinoma and two with cutaneous melanoma, three in all, had partial responses. Broader study findings: Averaged across samples, CD8+ T cells carried more expanded clones than CD4+ did.

CDR1 is SGDLS, CDR2 YYNGEE, per germline. The CDR3 spans 15 residues. Unmatched junction bases numbered 8, after V lost 4 bases and J lost 7 bases. In the case of this clone: Its antigen is still unknown.

Clones were sequenced by immunoSEQ multiplex PCR, and TCRdb holds only the in-frame ones, with some missing. The sample lists roughly 67,000 clones, 88% seen once, with approximately 4.8% in the top ten. The source of this sequence is an adult with an advanced solid tumor such as melanoma, head and neck, liver or kidney cancer. The starting material was CD4+ or CD8+ T cells sorted from blood, obtained in a trial of the OX40 agonist ivuxolimab. The chain carries TRBV9 and TRBJ2-2; 9 bases agree with TRBD1. This CDR3 is CASSTLQGAGGELFF. The CDR3 coding sequence is TGTGCCAGCAGCACCTTACAGGGGGCTGGCGGGGAGCTGTTTTTT.